This T cell receptor (beta chain) was sequenced in a study of blood T cell repertoires in COVID-19 (dated by TCRdb to about 2020). Concerning the study at large: The collaborator samples originated in the United States, Italy and Spain and spanned the acute and convalescent phases of COVID-19. Where available, HLA class I and class II types were obtained from metadata supplied by the sample provider rather than from assay-based typing. The material from the prospective study consisted of cDNA or gDNA derived from T cells, B-cell-depleted T cells, or PBMCs. Sample metadata almost always included a de-identified subject ID, COVID-19 status, age in years and sex. Samples were obtained from the ongoing ImmuneRACE study (first 160 participants) and from about 1,300 subjects provided by 6 global collaborators. Subjects who had been exposed to COVID-19, were actively infected with it, or had recovered from it provided the deeply sampled blood TCRbeta repertoires that made up the dataset. The repertoires were released in a freely available public database meant as a resource for research on the immune response to SARS-CoV-2.

TCRbeta CDR3 regions were amplified from genomic DNA using the immunoSEQ Assay, a bias-controlled multiplex PCR. Per the authors' processing: Within the assay, amplification of reference gene primers was used to estimate how many nucleated cells each sample contained. To quantify the absolute abundance of each unique TCRbeta CDR3 rearrangement, sequence reads were collapsed and filtered. For each sample, productive Simpson clonality was calculated as the square root of Simpson's diversity index over productive rearrangements. Held by TCRdb, this immuneACCESS table contains in-frame sequences only and omits some clones. Under half of the omission traces to an unresolved V gene where checked; the cause of the rest is unknown. The DNA was the basis for D and trimming; V, J and clone size are from that table. The sample contains 100,000 to 150,000 clones, about 82% of them found a single time. The leading ten clones occupy about 5.4% of the sample.

The germline V gene sets CDR1 to KGHSH and CDR2 to LQKENI. The V end loses 4 bases and the J end loses 4 bases, and a stretch of 11 bases separates them. The CDR3 runs 14 amino acids, cysteine and phenylalanine included. Only the CDR3 DNA stays, 42 bases, in frame from base 1. Study-level results and caveats: How much clinical and demographic metadata was included differed by source and by participant, and the metadata was provided uncurated.

Note on this clone: The target of this receptor is not known. No base quality information exists; no much larger clone differs at one position.

Each collaborating institution followed its own protocols to collect whole blood in K2EDTA tubes. Collaborator samples were shipped for TCRbeta analysis as frozen whole blood, isolated PBMCs, or DNA extracted from either sample type. This receptor was obtained from a human donor in a cohort sampled during active COVID-19. Sequenced sample: peripheral blood. The rearrangement combines TRBV18 with TRBJ2-1; the D region possibly corresponds to TRBD2 (5 bases align). The CDR3 protein is CASSLSEVYNEQFF. In nucleotide form, the sequence is TGTGCCAGCTCACTTAGCGAGGTATACAATGAGCAGTTCTTC. The full variable domain, with segments outside the CDR3 supplied by the reference TRBV18 and TRBJ2-1 proteins, appears as NAGVMQNPRHLVRRRGQEARLRCSPMKGHSHVYWYRQLPEEGLKFMVYLQKENIIDESGMPKERFSAEFPKEGPSILRIQQVVRGDSAAYFCASSLSEVYNEQFFGPGTRLTVL.